This T cell receptor beta chain emerged from a study of regulatory T cells in long-lasting Graves disease. Building the TCR beta libraries relied on iRepertoire HTBI primers, and CDR3 regions underwent Arm-PCR. TCRdb re-called the multiplex PCR reads through MiXCR, storing one row per CDR3 protein. The repertoire includes 560,000 or so distinct CDR3 sequences, 15% to 20% of them detected once, and around 12% sits in the top ten. In germline, CDR1 is PRHDT, CDR2 FYEKMQ (reference sequence). V lost 1 base and J lost 4, with 14 bases in between. The CDR3 totals 15 residues. Time point: newly diagnosed GD, antithyroid drugs for less than 3 months. Extracted PBMC RNA gave rise to the TCR library. Roughly 9.3 milliliters of peripheral blood were taken and placed in EDTA tubes. These records were also assigned to another study, of T cells in Graves' hyperthyroidism and ophthalmopathy.

The source was peripheral blood mononuclear cells (PBMCs), collected at new diagnosis, from a patient treated with antithyroid drugs. J is TRBJ2-7 and V is TRBV13; D remains unclear. This TCR came from a man aged 18 to 29 with Graves disease. The CDR3 nucleotides read TGTGCCAGCAGCTTAGAGGGCAACTCGGCGTACGAGCAGTACTTC. Its translation: CASSLEGNSAYEQYF.